This TCR beta chain was recorded in a study of T cell responses to AZD1222 COVID-19 vaccine (dated by TCRdb to the early 2020s). About the study as a whole: AZD1222 recipients given second doses at about 4 weeks or at about 12 weeks were pooled, since spike-specific TCR depth and breadth were not found to differ between the two schedules. TCR sequencing covered 230 or so trial participants: 207 given two doses of AZD1222 and 26 given two doses of MenACWY control vaccine. Trial participants were enrolled by age into subgroups of 18-55, 56-69 and 70-plus years, and approximately 150, 30 and 60 TCR-sequenced participants, respectively, were included in these subgroups. The study at large found these results: Because no samples from the day 14 peak response were available, repertoires could be characterized only after the peak T cell response. Spike-specific TCR breadth and depth rose significantly after two AZD1222 doses compared with day 0 and with MenACWY recipients. Most participants were white British and females outnumbered males, and the authors suggested that clonal diversity may have been underestimated. The 56-69-year group was small, and its depth increase did not reach significance, likely because of low power. The vaccine-associated CD4 TCRs covered the entire spike protein, and the dominant responses fell in regions 160-218 and 743-854. Conclusions about previously exposed vaccinees were limited because only a handful of AZD1222 recipients were SARS-CoV-2 seropositive at baseline. Epitopes outside the regions mutated in the B.1.351 and B.1.1.7 variants were reportedly recognized by nearly half of the unique spike-specific TCRs.

The time point label of this sample denotes: baseline before first vaccination. Vaccinee samples were obtained from the UK trials COV001 and COV002, which included a single-blind randomized controlled phase 2/3 trial of AZD1222 (ChAdOx1 nCoV-19) in healthy adults. For TCRbeta chain sequencing, PBMC samples from trial participants were taken at day 0 and at day 28 after the second dose. The CDR3 regions of human TCRbeta chains were subjected to immunosequencing. In the original analysis: TCRs in the repertoires were compared against a reference library of SARS-CoV-2-specific TCRs that had been generated with the MIRA antigen-specificity platform. Breadth was defined as the fraction of unique TCRs that were SARS-CoV-2-associated. Depth was defined as the fraction of total T cells that were SARS-CoV-2-associated. Using the MIRA data, each spike-specific TCR was assigned both to the spike region to which the TCR was reactive and to a CD4 or CD8 class. Log10-transformed breadth and depth values were compared by one-way ANOVA with Sidak's multiple comparisons tests. TCRdb holds this immuneACCESS table with in-frame rearrangements only. Some clones are missing; in checked studies, unresolved V genes explain under half, and the rest has no known cause. The V and J calls and clone size were taken over from that table, and D and trimming were inferred from the DNA. For this sample there are approximately 140,000 clones; more than 85% appear just once. The ten top clones hold about 1.9% of the sample.

This clone was recorded only once. Its recognized antigen is unknown. The input lacks base qualities; no much larger clone sits a single base away. The clonotype was recovered from an adult in good health. This specimen was peripheral blood, taken on day 0 of AZD1222 vaccination.

DNA sequence: TGTGCCAGCAGCTCCGTGTACACAGATACGCAGTATTTT. Its protein reads: CASSSVYTDTQYF. This sequence uses TRBV11-3 and TRBJ2-3; the D gene cannot be named for sure. As encoded in the germline V gene, CDR1 is SGHNT while CDR2 is YENEEA. The CDR3 contains 13 residues, cysteine and phenylalanine counted. The kept DNA is CDR3 alone, 39 bases in frame from the first base. V is cut by 4 bases and J by 2 bases, and the space between the germline ends is 7 bases.